The sequence of this T cell receptor (beta chain) was determined in a study of graft-versus-host responses after intestinal transplantation. Study-level results: Recipient marrow contained GvH clones, some of which appeared first in ileum or blood.

Assay used: immunoSEQ multiplex PCR; TCRdb lists only in-frame clones, some missing. The sample has 85,000 to 130,000 clones; about 90% are singletons. This CDR3 region has 16 residues. Germline loops: CDR1 SQVTM, CDR2 ANQGSEA. With respect to this clone: Antigen: not known. One end of the junction does not line up with germline, which may come from a read error.

Sequenced here: unstimulated CD4+ T cells sorted from spleen or lymph node cells, sampled before intestinal transplant. The clonotype was recovered from a human donor who received an intestinal transplant. V and J are TRBV29-1 and TRBJ2-5; 11 bases fit TRBD2. The DNA end favors TRBJ2-7, so the J call may be wrong. CDR3 sequence (DNA): TGCAGTGTTGGGGTGGTAGCGGGAGGGCCCTCCTACGAGCAGTACTTC. As protein: CSVGVVAGGPSYEQYF.